The 18 T cell receptor beta chains below all came from one sample that was sequenced in a study of cytomegalovirus exposure and HLA in healthy donors (dated by TCRdb to about 2017). Libraries were constructed by the immunoSEQ multiplex PCR assay. The multiplex PCR relied on a mix of 60 forward primers for TCR Vbeta segments and 13 reverse primers for TCR Jbeta segments. TCRdb stores this immuneACCESS table with in-frame sequences only. Part of the clones is absent; in the studies checked, under half of the shortfall reflects unresolved V genes, and no reason is known for the rest. The sample table records about 160,000 clones; approximately 85% of these occur just once. Jointly, the top ten make up 0.95% to 1% of the sample. The sequencing sample was made of PBMCs. These receptors originate from a girl aged 2-10 years in good health and CMV-seropositive.

The rearrangement uses TRBV6-6 and TRBJ2-5; D possibly corresponds to TRBD1 (5 bases). V shed 1 base and J shed 4 bases, with 10 bases lying between them. The CDR3 runs 14 residues. Germline V gives CDR1 MNHNY, CDR2 SVGAGI (reference sequence). Here the CDR3 reads CASSYYDRGETQYF. The CDR3 DNA is TGTGCCAGCAGTTACTACGACAGAGGAGAGACCCAGTACTTC.

The genes are TRBV5-1 and TRBJ2-2, with D hard to call. Trimming cost V 3 bases and J 5 bases, with 11 bases left between them. The CDR3 loop spans 14 amino acids. Germline V gives CDR1 SGHRS, CDR2 YFSETQ. This CDR3 reads CASSYDFRTGELFF. The CDR3 nucleotides are TGCGCCAGCAGCTATGACTTCCGTACCGGGGAGCTGTTTTTT.

This chain connects TRBV30 to TRBJ2-1; 10 nucleotides align to TRBD2. Germline CDR1 and CDR2: GTSNPN and SVGIG (reference sequence). Trimming at V came to 5 bases and at J to 3 bases, leaving 1 base not matched to a gene. The CDR3 extends over 13 amino acids. CDR3 bases: TGTGCCTGGGGGACTAGCGTCTACAATGAGCAGTTCTTC. As protein: CAWGTSVYNEQFF. Variable domain in full (rest from reference TRBV30 and TRBJ2-1): SQTIHQWPATLVQPVGSPLSLECTVEGTSNPNLYWYRQAAGRGLQLLFYSVGIGQISSEVPQNLSASRPQDRQFILSSKKLLLSDSGFYLCAWGTSVYNEQFFGPGTRLTVL.

The chain links TRBV4-2 to TRBJ2-2, with 12 positions matching TRBD2. CDR1 LGHNA and CDR2 YNFKEQ come from the germline V gene. Trimming at V came to 4 bases and at J to 6 bases, leaving 6 bases not matched to a gene. The CDR3 is made up of 16 amino acids. CDR3 DNA sequence: TGTGCCAGCAGCCCACTAGCGGGAGGATTTGCCGGGGAGCTGTTTTTT. Its translation: CASSPLAGGFAGELFF.

The CDR3 loop is CASSFIAGDTGELFF. CDR3 coding DNA: TGTGCCAGCAGCTTTATCGCGGGAGACACCGGGGAGCTGTTTTTT. The V call is TRBV7-6, the J call TRBJ2-2, with 7 bases aligning to TRBD2. This CDR3 has 15 residues. Germline V lookup: CDR1 SGHVS, CDR2 FNYEAQ. The V gene end was trimmed by 3 bases and the J gene end by 3 bases; junction bases not matched to a gene: 4.

This chain uses TRBV9 with TRBJ2-2, with 9 bases identical to TRBD1. The germline V gene has CDR1 SGDLS and CDR2 YYNGEE. The trim removed 0 bases at V and 8 bases at J, leaving 2 bases unmatched. CDR3 length: 14 amino acids. As DNA, the CDR3 is TGTGCCAGCAGCGTAGACGGACAGGGGGGGGAGCTGTTTTTT. It yields the protein CASSVDGQGGELFF.

The rearrangement links TRBV28 to TRBJ2-5, with unresolved D. This CDR3 has 15 amino acids. Between the trimmed V and J ends, which lost 1 base and 5 bases, there was a span of 14 bases. Germline V gene data show CDR1 as MDHEN and CDR2 as SYDVKM. The CDR3 loop reads CASSLSRSGTETQYF. Here the CDR3 DNA reads TGTGCCAGCAGTTTATCTCGCTCGGGTACGGAGACCCAGTACTTC.

This clone came up a few times. V usage is TRBV7-9 and J usage is TRBJ2-6; D perhaps matches TRBD1 (6 bases). The germline V gene encodes CDR1 SEHNR and CDR2 FQNEAQ (reference sequence). V was trimmed by 5 bases and J by 2 bases, leaving 22 bases between them. This CDR3 has 19 amino acids. CDR3 residues: CASSPPGSGSGAGANVLTF. The CDR3 region has the DNA TGTGCCAGCAGCCCACCAGGCTCGGGCTCAGGGGCTGGGGCCAACGTCCTGACTTTC.

The chain carries TRBV4-1 and TRBJ2-2; tentatively, D is TRBD2 (6 bases). Trimming stripped 6 bases from V and 4 bases from J, with 6 bases between. This CDR3 has 12 residues. CDR1 and CDR2 (germline): MGHRA, YSYEKL. CDR3 amino acids: CASRRGTGELFF. CDR3 coding DNA: TGCGCCAGCAGGCGGGGCACCGGGGAGCTGTTTTTT.

This rearrangement joins TRBV6-1 to TRBJ1-2; a possible D gene is TRBD1 (6 bases). From germline, CDR1 is MNHNS and CDR2 SASEGT. There are 13 residues in the CDR3. Trimming pared 6 bases from V and 8 bases from J, leaving 16 bases between. This CDR3 reads CASSSGGGRGYTF. CDR3 sequence (DNA): TGTGCCAGCAGCTCTGGGGGGGGCAGGGGCTACACCTTC.

This chain uses TRBV4-1 with TRBJ1-1, with 10 bases that match TRBD1. The CDR3 totals 17 residues. J gave up 0 bases and V 8 bases, and 12 bases lay outside the gene matches. Looked up from germline, CDR1 is MGHRA and CDR2 is YSYEKL. The CDR3 coding sequence is TGCGCCAGCTCCCCGGGACAGGGGCGATTGATGAACACTGAAGCTTTCTTT. This sequence encodes CASSPGQGRLMNTEAFF.

This chain connects TRBV5-1 to TRBJ2-7, with 10 positions matching TRBD1. The CDR3 spans 15 residues. After removal of 5 bases from V and 6 bases from J, the junction contained 11 bases not matched to a gene. Germline-derived CDR1 and CDR2 are SGHRS and YFSETQ. The chain's CDR3 is CASRGEDRGRREQYF. The CDR3 coding sequence is TGCGCCAGCAGGGGCGAAGACAGGGGGCGCCGCGAGCAGTACTTC. The whole variable domain, remainder taken from reference TRBV5-1 and TRBJ2-7, is KAGVTQTPRYLIKTRGQQVTLSCSPISGHRSVSWYQQTPGQGLQFLFEYFSETQRNKGNFPGRFSGRQFSNSRSEMNVSTLELGDSALYLCASRGEDRGRREQYFGPGTRLTVT.

The chain has TRBV5-6 and TRBJ2-1; the match to TRBD2 covers 9 bases. The germline CDR1 and CDR2 sequences are SGHDT and YYEEEE. The V segment lost 2 bases and the J segment 1 base; nucleotides outside the gene matches: 7. This CDR3 comprises 17 residues. The CDR3, as DNA: TGTGCCAGCAGCTTCGCTAGCGGGGATTTTTCCTACAATGAGCAGTTCTTC. The encoded protein is CASSFASGDFSYNEQFF.

The V call is TRBV28, the J call TRBJ2-5; D perhaps matches TRBD2 (7 bases). Deletions cut 4 bases from V and 2 bases from J, with 23 bases between. Germline V gene sequence: CDR1 MDHEN, CDR2 SYDVKM. The CDR3 runs to 18 residues. The CDR3 loop is CASSCWGGRPAHQETQYF. The CDR3 region has the DNA TGTGCCAGCAGTTGCTGGGGGGGGCGCCCCGCTCATCAAGAGACCCAGTACTTC.

The chain carries TRBV4-1 and TRBJ2-7, with D perhaps TRBD2 (5 bases). V lost 1 base, J lost 2 bases, and 9 bases lay in between. CDR1 and CDR2 (germline): MGHRA, YSYEKL. The CDR3 length is 14 residues. CDR3 coding DNA: TGCGCCAGCAGCCAAGTCGGGATCCCCTACGAGCAGTACTTC. Translated, it gives CASSQVGIPYEQYF.

The rearrangement uses TRBV28 and TRBJ1-5; D remains ambiguous. This CDR3 has 13 residues. Germline V gene sequence: CDR1 MDHEN, CDR2 SYDVKM. V gave up 5 bases and J gave up 4 bases, with 9 bases separating them. The CDR3 coding sequence is TGTGCCAGCAGTACTGACACAAATCAGCCCCAGCATTTT. As protein: CASSTDTNQPQHF.

V and J are TRBV29-1 and TRBJ1-1; perhaps TRBD1 as D (5 bases). The length of the CDR3 is 11 residues. With 5 bases removed from V and 5 bases from J, the gap between germline ends came to 9 bases. Germline V gene sequence: CDR1 SQVTM, CDR2 ANQGSEA. The CDR3 DNA sequence: TGCAGCGTTTTAAAGGGGACTGAAGCTTTCTTT. The encoded protein is CSVLKGTEAFF. The complete variable domain, with remaining parts taken from reference TRBV29-1 and TRBJ1-1, reads SAVISQKPSRDICQRGTSLTIQCQVDSQVTMMFWYRQQPGQSLTLIATANQGSEATYESGFVIDKFPISRPNLTFSTLTVSNMSPEDSSIYLCSVLKGTEAFFGQGTRLTVV.

The V and J genes are TRBV27 and TRBJ1-4, with D possibly TRBD1 on 6 matching bases. The germline CDR1 and CDR2 sequences are MNHEY and SMNVEV (reference sequence). The V end was cut by 7 bases, the J end by 10 bases, with 22 bases between. CDR3 length equals 15 residues. CDR3 sequence (DNA): TGTGCCAGCACCAGAATGGACAGCCTGGGTGGAAAACTGTTTTTT. It yields the protein CASTRMDSLGGKLFF. The full variable domain, rest sourced from reference TRBV27 and TRBJ1-4, is EAQVTQNPRYLITVTGKKLTVTCSQNMNHEYMSWYRQDPGLGLRQIYYSMNVEVTDKGDVPEGYKVSRKEKRNFPLILESPSPNQTSLYFCASTRMDSLGGKLFFGSGTQLSVL.